This T cell receptor beta chain was sequenced for a study of vaccination and CD4 T cells after COVID-19. Looking at the study overall: Two Hispanic individuals were among six male and four female convalescent patients.

This clonotype was found once. Its antigen is not known. The CDR3 totals 17 residues. CDR1 and CDR2 from the germline V gene are SGHTA and FQGNSA. Unmatched junction bases numbered 13, after V lost 5 bases and J lost 4 bases. The treatment denotes: roughly ten-day PBMC culture with coronavirus spike peptide pools or control peptides (ViraFEST assay). Oncomine TCR Beta short-read sequencing was applied to DNA from cultured CD4+ T cells. TCRdb re-called the PCR reads through MiXCR, storing one row per CDR3 protein. The table records roughly 11,000 distinct CDR3 sequences, approximately 62% of them present only once.

The J gene is TRBJ2-3, the V gene TRBV7-2; 9 bases line up with TRBD2. The clonotype originates from a human donor who had recovered from COVID-19. What was sequenced was CD4+ T cells from blood, cultured in vitro. The DNA for the CDR3 is TGTGCCAGCAGCCCAGTCCCGTTTAGCGGGGGACCAGATACGCAGTATTTT. It encodes CASSPVPFSGGPDTQYF.